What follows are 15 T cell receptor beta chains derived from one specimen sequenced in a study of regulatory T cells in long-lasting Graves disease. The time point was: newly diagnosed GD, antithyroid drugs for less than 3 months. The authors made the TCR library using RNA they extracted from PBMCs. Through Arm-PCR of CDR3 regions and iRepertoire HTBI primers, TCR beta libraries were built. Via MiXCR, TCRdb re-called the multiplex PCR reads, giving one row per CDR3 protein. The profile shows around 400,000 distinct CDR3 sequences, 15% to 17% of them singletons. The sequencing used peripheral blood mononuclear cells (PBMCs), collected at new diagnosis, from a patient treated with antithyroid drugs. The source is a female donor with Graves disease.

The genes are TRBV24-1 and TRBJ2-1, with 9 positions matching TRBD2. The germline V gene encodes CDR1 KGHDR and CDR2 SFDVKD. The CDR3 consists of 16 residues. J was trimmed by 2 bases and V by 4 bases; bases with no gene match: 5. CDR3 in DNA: TGTGCCACCAGTGAGGGGAGCGGGAGGACCTACAATGAGCAGTTCTTC. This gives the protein CATSEGSGRTYNEQFF.

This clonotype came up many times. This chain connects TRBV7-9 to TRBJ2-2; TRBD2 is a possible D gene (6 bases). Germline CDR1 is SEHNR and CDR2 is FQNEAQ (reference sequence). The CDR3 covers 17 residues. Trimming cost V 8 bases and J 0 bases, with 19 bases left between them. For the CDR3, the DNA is TGTGCCAGCCGCCTAGGGTGGGGGGTAACGAACACCGGGGAGCTGTTTTTT. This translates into CASRLGWGVTNTGELFF.

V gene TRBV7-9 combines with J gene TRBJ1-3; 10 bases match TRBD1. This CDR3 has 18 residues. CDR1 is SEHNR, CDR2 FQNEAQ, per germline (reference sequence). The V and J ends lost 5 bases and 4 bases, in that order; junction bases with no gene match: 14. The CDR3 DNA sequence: TGTGCCAGCAGCCGGGACAGGGGTCCCTTTGGTTCAGGAAACACCATATATTTT. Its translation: CASSRDRGPFGSGNTIYF.

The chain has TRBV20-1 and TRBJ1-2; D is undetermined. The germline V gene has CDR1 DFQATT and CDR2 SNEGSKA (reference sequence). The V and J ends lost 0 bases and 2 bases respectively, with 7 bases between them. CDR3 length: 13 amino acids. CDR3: CSARERQNYGYTF. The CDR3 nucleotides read TGCAGTGCTAGAGAACGGCAGAACTATGGCTACACCTTC.

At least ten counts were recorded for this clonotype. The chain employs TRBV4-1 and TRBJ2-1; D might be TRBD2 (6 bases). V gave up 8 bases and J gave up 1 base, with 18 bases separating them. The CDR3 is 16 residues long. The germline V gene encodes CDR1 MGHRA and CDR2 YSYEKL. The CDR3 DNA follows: TGCGCCAGCCAAAACACCTTAGCGGTTTCCTACAATGAGCAGTTCTTC. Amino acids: CASQNTLAVSYNEQFF.

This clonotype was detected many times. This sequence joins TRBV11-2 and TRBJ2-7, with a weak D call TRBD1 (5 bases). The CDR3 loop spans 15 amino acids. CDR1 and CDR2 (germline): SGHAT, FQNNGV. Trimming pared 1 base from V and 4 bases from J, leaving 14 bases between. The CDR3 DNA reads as TGTGCCAGCAGCTTAGGAGTCGGACACCGTTACGAGCAGTACTTC. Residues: CASSLGVGHRYEQYF.

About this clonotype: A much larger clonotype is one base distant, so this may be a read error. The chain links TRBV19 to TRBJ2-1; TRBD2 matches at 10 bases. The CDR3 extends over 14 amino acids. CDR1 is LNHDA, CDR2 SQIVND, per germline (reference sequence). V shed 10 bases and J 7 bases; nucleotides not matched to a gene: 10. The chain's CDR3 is CATNSGRAGNEQFF. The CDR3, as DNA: TGTGCCACTAACAGCGGGAGGGCCGGGAATGAGCAGTTCTTC.

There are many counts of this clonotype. CDR3 nucleotides: TGCGCCAGCAGCTTGAGTTCGGGGAGAATCAATGAGCAGTTCTTC. Protein product: CASSLSSGRINEQFF. This rearrangement joins TRBV5-1 to TRBJ2-1, with D perhaps matching TRBD2 (5 bases). The CDR3 sequence is 15 residues long. The germline CDR1 and CDR2 sequences are SGHRS and YFSETQ. The V and J ends lost 1 base and 6 bases respectively, with 14 bases between them.

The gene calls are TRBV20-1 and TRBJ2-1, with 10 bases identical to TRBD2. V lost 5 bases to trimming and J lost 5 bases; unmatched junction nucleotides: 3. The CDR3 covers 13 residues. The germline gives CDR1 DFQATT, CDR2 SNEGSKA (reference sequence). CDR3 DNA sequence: TGCAGTGCTCGGACTAGCGGAAACAATGAGCAGTTCTTC. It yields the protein CSARTSGNNEQFF.

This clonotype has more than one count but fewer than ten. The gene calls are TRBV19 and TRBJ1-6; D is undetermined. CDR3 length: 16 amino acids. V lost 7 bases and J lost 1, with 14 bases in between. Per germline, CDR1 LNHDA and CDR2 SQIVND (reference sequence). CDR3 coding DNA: TGTGCCAGTACCAACGGGGTCAGGTCCTATAATTCACCCCTCCACTTT. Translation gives CASTNGVRSYNSPLHF.

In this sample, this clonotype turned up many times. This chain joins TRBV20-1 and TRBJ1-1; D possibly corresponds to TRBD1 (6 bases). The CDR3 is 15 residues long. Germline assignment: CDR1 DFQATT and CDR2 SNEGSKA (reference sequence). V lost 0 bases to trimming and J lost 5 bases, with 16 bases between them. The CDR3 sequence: CSAREPQGTGTEAFF. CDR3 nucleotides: TGCAGTGCTAGAGAACCCCAGGGGACGGGGACTGAAGCTTTCTTT.

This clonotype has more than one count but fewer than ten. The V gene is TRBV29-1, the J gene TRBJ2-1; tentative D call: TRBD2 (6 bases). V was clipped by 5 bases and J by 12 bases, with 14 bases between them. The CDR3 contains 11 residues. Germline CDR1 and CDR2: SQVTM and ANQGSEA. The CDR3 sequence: CSVLGGEGQFF. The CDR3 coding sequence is TGCAGCGTTCTCGGGGGAGAGGGGCAGTTCTTC.

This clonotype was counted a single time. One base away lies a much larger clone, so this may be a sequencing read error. CDR3 sequence (DNA): TGTGCCAGCAGCGGTTCTGGCGGGGGCTACAATGAGCAGTACTTC. Translating gives CASSGSGGGYNEQYF. The rearrangement joins TRBV12-3 or TRBV12-4 to TRBJ2-5, with TRBD2 as a possible D gene (7 bases). V was cut by 6 bases and J by 11 bases, with 25 bases left in between. The CDR3 spans 15 residues.

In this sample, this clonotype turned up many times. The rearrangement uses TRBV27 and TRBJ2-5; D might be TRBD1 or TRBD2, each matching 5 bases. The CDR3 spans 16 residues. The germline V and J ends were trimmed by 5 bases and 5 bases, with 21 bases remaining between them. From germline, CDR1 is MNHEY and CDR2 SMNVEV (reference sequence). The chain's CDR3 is CASSPGTRPWAETQYF. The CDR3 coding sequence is TGTGCCAGCAGTCCCGGGACCCGACCATGGGCTGAGACCCAGTACTTC.

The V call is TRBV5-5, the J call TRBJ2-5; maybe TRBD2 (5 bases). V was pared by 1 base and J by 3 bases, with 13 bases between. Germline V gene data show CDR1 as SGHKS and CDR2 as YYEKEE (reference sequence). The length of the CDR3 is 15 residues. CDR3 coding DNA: TGTGCCAGCAGCTTGTGGACCGGGGTAGAAGAGACCCAGTACTTC. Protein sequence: CASSLWTGVEETQYF. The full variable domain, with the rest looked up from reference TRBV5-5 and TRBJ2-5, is DAGVTQSPTHLIKTRGQQVTLRCSPISGHKSVSWYQQVLGQGPQFIFQYYEKEERGRGNFPDRFSARQFPNYSSELNVNALLLGDSALYLCASSLWTGVEETQYFGPGTRLLVL.